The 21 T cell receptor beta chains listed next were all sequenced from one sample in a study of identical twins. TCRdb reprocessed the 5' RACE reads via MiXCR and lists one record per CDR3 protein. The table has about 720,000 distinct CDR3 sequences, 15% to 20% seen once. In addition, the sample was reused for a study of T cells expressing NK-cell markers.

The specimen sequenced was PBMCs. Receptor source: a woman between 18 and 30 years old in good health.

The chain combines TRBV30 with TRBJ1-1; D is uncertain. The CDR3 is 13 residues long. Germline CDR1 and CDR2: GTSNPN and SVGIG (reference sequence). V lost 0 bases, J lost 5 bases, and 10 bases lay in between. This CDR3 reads CAWSVKGGTEAFF. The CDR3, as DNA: TGTGCCTGGAGTGTAAAGGGTGGGACTGAAGCTTTCTTT.

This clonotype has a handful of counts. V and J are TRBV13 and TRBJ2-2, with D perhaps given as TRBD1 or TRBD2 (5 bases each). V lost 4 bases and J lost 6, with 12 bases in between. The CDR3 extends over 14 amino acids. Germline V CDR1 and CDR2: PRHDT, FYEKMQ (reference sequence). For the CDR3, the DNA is TGTGCCAGCAGCTGGTCCGGGACGGCCGGGGAGCTGTTTTTT. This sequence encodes CASSWSGTAGELFF. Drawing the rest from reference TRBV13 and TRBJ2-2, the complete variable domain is AAGVIQSPRHLIKEKRETATLKCYPIPRHDTVYWYQQGPGQDPQFLISFYEKMQSDKGSIPDRFSAQQFSDYHSELNMSSLELGDSALYFCASSWSGTAGELFFGEGSRLTVL.

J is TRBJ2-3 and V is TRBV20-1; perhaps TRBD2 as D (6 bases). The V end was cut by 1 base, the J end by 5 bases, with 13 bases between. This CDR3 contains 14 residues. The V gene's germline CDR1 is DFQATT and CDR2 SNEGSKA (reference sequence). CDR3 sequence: CSARGSGAVDTQYF. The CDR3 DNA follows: TGCAGTGCTAGAGGGTCGGGAGCGGTAGATACGCAGTATTTT.

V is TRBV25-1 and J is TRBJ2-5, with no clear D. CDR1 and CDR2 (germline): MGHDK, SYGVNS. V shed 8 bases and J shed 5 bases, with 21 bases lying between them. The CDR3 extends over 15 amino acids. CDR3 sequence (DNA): TGTGCCAGCCAATCCACAACAGTCCCTGGTGAGACCCAGTACTTC. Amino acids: CASQSTTVPGETQYF.

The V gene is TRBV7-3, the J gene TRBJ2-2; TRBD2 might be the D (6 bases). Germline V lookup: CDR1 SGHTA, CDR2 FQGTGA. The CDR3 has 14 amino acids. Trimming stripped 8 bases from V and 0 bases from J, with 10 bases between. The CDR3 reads CASARDSNTGELFF. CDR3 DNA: TGTGCCAGCGCCAGGGACTCGAACACCGGGGAGCTGTTTTTT.

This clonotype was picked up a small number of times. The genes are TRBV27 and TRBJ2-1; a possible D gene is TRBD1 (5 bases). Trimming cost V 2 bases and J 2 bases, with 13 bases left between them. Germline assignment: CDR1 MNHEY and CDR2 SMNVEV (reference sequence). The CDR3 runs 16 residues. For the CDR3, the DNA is TGTGCCAGCAGTTTACAAGCGACAGACACCTACAATGAGCAGTTCTTC. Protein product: CASSLQATDTYNEQFF.

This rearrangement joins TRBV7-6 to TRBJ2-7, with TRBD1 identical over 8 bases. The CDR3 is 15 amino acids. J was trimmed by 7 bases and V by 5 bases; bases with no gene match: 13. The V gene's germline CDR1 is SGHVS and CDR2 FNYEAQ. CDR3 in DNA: TGTGCCAGCAGCCCCCTTACTGGCAGGGGGCAAGAGCAGTACTTC. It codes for CASSPLTGRGQEQYF.

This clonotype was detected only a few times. CDR3 coding DNA: TGTGCCAGCAGCTTACGGGCCAGTGAGACCCAGTACTTC. Translation: CASSLRASETQYF. The rearrangement uses TRBV7-3 and TRBJ2-5; D gene uncertain. Germline CDR1 SGHTA, CDR2 FQGTGA. The V end lost 2 bases, the J end lost 5 bases, and 9 bases lay between the germline ends. The CDR3 is made up of 13 amino acids.

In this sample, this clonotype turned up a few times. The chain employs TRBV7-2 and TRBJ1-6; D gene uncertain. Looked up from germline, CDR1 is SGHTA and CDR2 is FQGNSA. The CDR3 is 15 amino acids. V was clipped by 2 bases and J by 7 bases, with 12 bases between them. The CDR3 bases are TGTGCCAGCAGCTTATTGCGATTAGGGAATTCACCCCTCCACTTT. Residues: CASSLLRLGNSPLHF.

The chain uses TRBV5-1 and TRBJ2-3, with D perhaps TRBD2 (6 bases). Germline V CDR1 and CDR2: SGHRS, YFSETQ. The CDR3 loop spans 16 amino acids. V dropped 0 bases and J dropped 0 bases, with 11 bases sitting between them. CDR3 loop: CASSLDAGTSTDTQYF. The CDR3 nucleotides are TGCGCCAGCAGCTTGGATGCGGGGACCAGCACAGATACGCAGTATTTT.

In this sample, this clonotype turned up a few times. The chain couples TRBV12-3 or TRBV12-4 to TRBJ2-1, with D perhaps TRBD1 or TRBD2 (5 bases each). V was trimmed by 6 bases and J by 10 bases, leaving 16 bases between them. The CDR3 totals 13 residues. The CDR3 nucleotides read TGTGCCAGCAGAATGGACGGGGCGCGCGAGCAGTTCTTC. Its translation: CASRMDGAREQFF.

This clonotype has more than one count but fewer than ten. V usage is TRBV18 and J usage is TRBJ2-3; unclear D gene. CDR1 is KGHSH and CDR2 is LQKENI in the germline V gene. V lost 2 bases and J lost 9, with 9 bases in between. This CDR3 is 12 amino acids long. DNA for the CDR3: TGTGCCAGCTCACCAAAACCCGCGACGCAGTATTTT. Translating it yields CASSPKPATQYF. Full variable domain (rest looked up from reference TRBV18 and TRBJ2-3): NAGVMQNPRHLVRRRGQEARLRCSPMKGHSHVYWYRQLPEEGLKFMVYLQKENIIDESGMPKERFSAEFPKEGPSILRIQQVVRGDSAAYFCASSPKPATQYFGPGTRLTVL.

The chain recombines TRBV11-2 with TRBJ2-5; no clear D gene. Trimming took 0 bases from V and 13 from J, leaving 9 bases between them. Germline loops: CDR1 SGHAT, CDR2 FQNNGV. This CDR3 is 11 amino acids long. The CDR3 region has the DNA TGTGCCAGCAGCTTAGACTCGACTTGGTACTTC. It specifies CASSLDSTWYF. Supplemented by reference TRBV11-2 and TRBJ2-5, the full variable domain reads EAGVAQSPRYKIIEKRQSVAFWCNPISGHATLYWYQQILGQGPKLLIQFQNNGVVDDSQLPKDRFSAERLKGVDSTLKIQPAKLEDSAVYLCASSLDSTWYFGPGTRLLVL.

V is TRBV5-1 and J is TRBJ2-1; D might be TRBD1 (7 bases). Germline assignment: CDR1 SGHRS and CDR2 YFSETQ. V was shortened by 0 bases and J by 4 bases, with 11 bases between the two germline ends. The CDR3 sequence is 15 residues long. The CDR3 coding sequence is TGCGCCAGCAGCTTGGCCGGGGGACAGTACAATGAGCAGTTCTTC. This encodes CASSLAGGQYNEQFF.

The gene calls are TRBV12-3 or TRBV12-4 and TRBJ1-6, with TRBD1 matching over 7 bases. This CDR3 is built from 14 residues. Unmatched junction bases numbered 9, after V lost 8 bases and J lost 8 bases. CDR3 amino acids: CASQGDTPHSPLHF. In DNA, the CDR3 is TGTGCCAGCCAGGGGGACACGCCGCATTCACCCCTCCACTTT.

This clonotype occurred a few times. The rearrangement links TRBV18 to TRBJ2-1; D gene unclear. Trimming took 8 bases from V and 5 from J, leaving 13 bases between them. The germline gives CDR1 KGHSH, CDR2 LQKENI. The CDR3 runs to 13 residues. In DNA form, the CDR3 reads TGTGCCAGCAGCCCGTCGCGAGACAATGAGCAGTTCTTC. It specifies CASSPSRDNEQFF.

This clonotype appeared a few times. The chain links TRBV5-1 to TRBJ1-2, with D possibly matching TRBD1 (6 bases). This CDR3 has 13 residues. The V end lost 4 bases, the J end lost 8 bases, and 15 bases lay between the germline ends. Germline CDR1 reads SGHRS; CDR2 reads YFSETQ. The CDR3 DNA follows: TGCGCCAGCAGCCCACAGGGTTCTCACGGCTACACCTTC. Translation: CASSPQGSHGYTF.

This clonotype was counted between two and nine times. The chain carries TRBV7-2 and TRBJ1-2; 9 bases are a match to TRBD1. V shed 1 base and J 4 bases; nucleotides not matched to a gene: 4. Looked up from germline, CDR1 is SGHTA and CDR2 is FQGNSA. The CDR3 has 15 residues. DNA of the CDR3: TGTGCCAGCAGCTTAGATCCGACAGGGGGCTATGGCTACACCTTC. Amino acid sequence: CASSLDPTGGYGYTF.

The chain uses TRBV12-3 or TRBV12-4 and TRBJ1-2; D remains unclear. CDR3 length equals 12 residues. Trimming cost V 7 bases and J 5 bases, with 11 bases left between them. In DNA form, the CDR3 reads TGTGCCAGCACGCTTCGGGGATATGGCTACACCTTC. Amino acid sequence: CASTLRGYGYTF.

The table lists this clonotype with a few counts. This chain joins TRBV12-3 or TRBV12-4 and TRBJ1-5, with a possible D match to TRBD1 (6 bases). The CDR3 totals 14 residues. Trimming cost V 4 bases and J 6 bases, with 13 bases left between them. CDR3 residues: CASSSNREVQPQHF. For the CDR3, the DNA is TGTGCCAGCAGTTCGAACAGGGAGGTTCAGCCCCAGCATTTT.

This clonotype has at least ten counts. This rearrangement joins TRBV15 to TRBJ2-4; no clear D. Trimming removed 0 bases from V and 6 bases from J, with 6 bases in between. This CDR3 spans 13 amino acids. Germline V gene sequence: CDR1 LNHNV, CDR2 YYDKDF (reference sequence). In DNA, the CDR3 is TGTGCCACCAGCAGAGAGGCCGGAAACATTCAGTACTTC. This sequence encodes CATSREAGNIQYF.